This entry lists 8 T cell receptor beta chains sequenced from one sample in a study of T cells in Graves' hyperthyroidism and ophthalmopathy. It was RNA transcripts that yielded the amplified TCR beta CDR3 regions. Using the HTBI primer set, a first-round RT-PCR was run on the TCR CDR3. Each CDR3 protein gets one entry after TCRdb re-called the multiplex PCR reads with MiXCR. This sample yields approximately 610,000 distinct CDR3 sequences, of which 16% are seen a single time; 15% to 20% belongs to the top ten. Sequenced sample: blood. The receptor set was obtained from a woman between 18 and 30 years old with Graves' hyperthyroidism.

The V and J genes are TRBV3-1 and TRBJ2-2; 7 nucleotides align to TRBD1. Germline V lookup: CDR1 LGHDT, CDR2 YNNKEL (reference sequence). Trimming at V came to 5 bases and at J to 4 bases, leaving 4 bases not matched to a gene. This CDR3 region has 14 residues. The CDR3 loop reads CASSIYRGTGELFF. The CDR3, as DNA: TGTGCCAGCAGCATCTACAGGGGCACCGGGGAGCTGTTTTTT. Together with reference TRBV3-1 and TRBJ2-2, the CDR3 gives the full variable domain: DTAVSQTPKYLVTQMGNDKSIKCEQNLGHDTMYWYKQDSKKFLKIMFSYNNKELIINETVPNRFSPKSPDKAHLNLHINSLELGDSAVYFCASSIYRGTGELFFGEGSRLTVL.

This clonotype has more than one count but fewer than ten. As DNA, the CDR3 is TGCGCCAGCAGCTGGATCGGGACAGGGGGCTTGGATGAGCAGTTCTTC. It encodes CASSWIGTGGLDEQFF. The V gene is TRBV5-1, the J gene TRBJ2-1; TRBD1 agrees at 12 bases. With 3 bases clipped from V and 8 bases from J, the junction kept 9 bases outside the gene matches. Per the germline V gene, CDR1 is SGHRS and CDR2 is YFSETQ. The CDR3 consists of 16 residues.

This clonotype was counted many times. The rearrangement joins TRBV28 to TRBJ2-4, with a tentative D call TRBD1 (7 bases). Looked up from germline, CDR1 is MDHEN and CDR2 is SYDVKM. The CDR3 contains 14 residues. Deletions cut 5 bases from V and 3 bases from J, with 11 bases between. For the CDR3, the DNA is TGTGCCAGCAGTCGACAGGGAGGCAAAAACATTCAGTACTTC. It is translated as CASSRQGGKNIQYF.

The sample holds many counts of this clonotype. The chain links TRBV11-3 to TRBJ2-1; D unresolved. Trimming removed 0 bases from V and 8 bases from J, with 11 bases in between. CDR1 is SGHNT, CDR2 YENEEA, per germline. This CDR3 comprises 14 residues. In nucleotides, the CDR3 is TGTGCCAGCAGCTTAGATCGTCGGTCAGATGAGCAGTTCTTC. This translates into CASSLDRRSDEQFF.

In this sample, this clonotype turned up many times. The chain employs TRBV12-3 or TRBV12-4 and TRBJ2-5; 12 bases map to TRBD2. This CDR3 comprises 15 residues. With 5 bases clipped from V and 3 bases from J, the junction kept 4 bases outside the gene matches. For the CDR3, the DNA is TGTGCCAGCAGTCGACTAGCGGGAGTCGAAGAGACCCAGTACTTC. It codes for CASSRLAGVEETQYF.

J is TRBJ1-1 and V is TRBV10-3, with 7 nucleotides matching TRBD1. This CDR3 comprises 13 residues. With V trimmed by 6 bases and J by 4 bases, 5 bases remained unmatched. Per germline, CDR1 ENHRY and CDR2 SYGVKD. CDR3 DNA sequence: TGTGCCATCAGAGGGGGCGGGAGCACTGAAGCTTTCTTT. Amino acids: CAIRGGGSTEAFF.

This clonotype occurred many times. The chain combines TRBV7-3 with TRBJ1-1; D perhaps matches TRBD1 (5 bases). CDR1 and CDR2 from the germline V gene are SGHTA and FQGTGA. Between the trimmed V and J ends, which lost 4 bases and 7 bases, there was a span of 13 bases. There are 13 residues in the CDR3. CDR3 in amino acids: CASSSDGRGEAFF. For the CDR3, the DNA is TGTGCCAGCAGCTCCGACGGGAGGGGTGAAGCTTTCTTT.

This clonotype was detected ten times or more. The chain couples TRBV20-1 to TRBJ2-5; 11 nucleotides line up with TRBD2. The CDR3 is 13 amino acids. The trim removed 6 bases at V and 5 bases at J, leaving 5 bases unmatched. Per germline, CDR1 DFQATT and CDR2 SNEGSKA (reference sequence). The CDR3 sequence: CSAGTSGLETQYF. CDR3 nucleotides: TGCAGTGCGGGGACTAGCGGTCTGGAGACCCAGTACTTC.